Listed below are T cell receptor beta chains from one sample, sequenced in a study of CD8 T cells in Susac syndrome. TCRdb independently ran MiXCR on the immunoSEQ multiplex PCR reads; one entry per CDR3 protein. The repertoire consists of hundreds of thousands of distinct CDR3 sequences, with 95% occurring once and the leading ten covering about 0.091%. The sequencing input was CD4+ T cells from PBMCs. The receptors were gathered from a human donor with multiple sclerosis. Each CDR3 is given with its conserved first and last residue. D genes are given only for firm matches. Expanded clones get a size class; other rows say once, few or many, or leave the size out.

.,TRBV20-1,.,TRBJ2-5,CSASSQTKGTQYF,TGCAGTGCTAGCTCCCAGACCAAGGGGACCCAGTACTTC
.,TRBV9,.,TRBJ1-2,CASSVRGGGYTF,TGTGCCAGCAGCGTTCGTGGGGGCGGCTACACCTTC
.,TRBV7-9,.,TRBJ1-1,CASSYAGITEAFF,TGTGCCAGCAGCTACGCGGGAATTACTGAAGCTTTCTTT
.,TRBV6-2/TRBV6-3,.,TRBJ2-5,CASSMKETQYF,TGTGCCAGCAGCATGAAAGAGACCCAGTACTTC
once,TRBV24-1,TRBD2,TRBJ2-3,CATSDRTSQDTQYF,TGTGCCACCAGTGATCGGACTAGCCAGGATACGCAGTATTTT
.,TRBV25-1,TRBD1,TRBJ2-7,CASSVGQGIYEQYF,TGTGCCAGCAGTGTTGGACAGGGAATCTACGAGCAGTACTTC
.,TRBV20-1,TRBD2,TRBJ2-3,CSAGGRGTDTQYF,TGCAGTGCTGGCGGGAGGGGCACAGATACGCAGTATTTT
.,TRBV2,.,TRBJ2-4,CASRRGLDIQYF,TGTGCCAGCAGGCGGGGTTTGGACATTCAGTACTTC
.,TRBV29-1,TRBD1,TRBJ1-4,CSVGGGASNEKLFF,TGCAGCGTTGGAGGGGGCGCGTCTAATGAAAAACTGTTTTTT
.,TRBV4-1,TRBD2,TRBJ2-3,CASSQKRAGGRAEDTQYF,TGCGCCAGCAGCCAAAAGAGGGCAGGCGGGAGGGCGGAAGATACGCAGTATTTT
few,TRBV4-2,.,TRBJ2-5,CASSHISGEETQYF,TGTGCCAGCAGCCATATTAGCGGAGAAGAGACCCAGTACTTC
once,TRBV12-3/TRBV12-4,.,TRBJ2-1,CASSPGTKQFF,TGTGCCAGCAGTCCAGGTACTAAGCAGTTCTTC
.,TRBV2,.,TRBJ1-1,CASVRGTEAFF,TGTGCCAGCGTTAGGGGGACTGAAGCTTTCTTT
.,TRBV29-1,TRBD1,TRBJ1-2,CSVEAGGHGYTF,TGCAGCGTTGAAGCAGGGGGCCATGGCTACACCTTC
.,TRBV29-1,TRBD2,TRBJ2-2,CSSTSGPNTGELFF,TGCAGCAGTACTAGCGGACCGAACACCGGGGAGCTGTTTTTT
.,TRBV20-1,.,TRBJ2-5,CSARGARQETQYF,TGCAGTGCTAGAGGGGCCAGACAAGAGACCCAGTACTTC